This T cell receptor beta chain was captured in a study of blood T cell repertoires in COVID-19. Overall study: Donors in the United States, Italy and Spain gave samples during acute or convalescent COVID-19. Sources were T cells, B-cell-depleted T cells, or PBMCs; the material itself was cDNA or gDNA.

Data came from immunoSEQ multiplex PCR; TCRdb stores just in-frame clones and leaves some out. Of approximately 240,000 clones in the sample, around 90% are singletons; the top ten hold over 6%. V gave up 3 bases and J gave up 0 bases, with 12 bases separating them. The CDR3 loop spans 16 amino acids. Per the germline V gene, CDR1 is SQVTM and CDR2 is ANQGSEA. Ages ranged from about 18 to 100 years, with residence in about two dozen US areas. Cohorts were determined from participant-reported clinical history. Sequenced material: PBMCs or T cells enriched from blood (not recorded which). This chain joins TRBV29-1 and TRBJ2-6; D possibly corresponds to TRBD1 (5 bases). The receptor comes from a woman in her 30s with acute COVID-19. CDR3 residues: CSVEKDTDSGANVLTF. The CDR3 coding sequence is TGCAGCGTTGAGAAGGACACGGACTCTGGGGCCAACGTCCTGACTTTC.